Listed here are 7 T cell receptor beta chains from one sample, sequenced in a study of blood T cell repertoires in COVID-19. Clones were read by immunoSEQ multiplex PCR, and TCRdb kept only the in-frame ones, dropping some. The sample carries around 280,000 clones, 85% to 90% recorded once. The specimen was peripheral blood. The source of these receptors is a man between 65 and 85 years old with acute or convalescent COVID-19.

The chain joins TRBV3-1 (or the pseudogene TRBV3-2) to TRBJ1-4; 8 bases are a match to TRBD1. The V gene's germline CDR1 is LGHDT and CDR2 YNNKEL (reference sequence). The CDR3 loop spans 14 amino acids. V shed 5 bases and J 7 bases; nucleotides not matched to a gene: 6. CDR3 DNA: TGTGCCAGCAGCGTGCAGGGGGCTAGTGAAAAACTGTTTTTT. It is translated as CASSVQGASEKLFF.

This sequence joins TRBV12-3 or TRBV12-4 and TRBJ2-7, with 7 bases identical to TRBD1. The CDR3 runs to 13 residues. Trimming removed 7 bases from V and 3 bases from J; junction bases left unmatched: 6. This CDR3 reads CASTARDSYEQYF. The CDR3 nucleotides are TGTGCCAGCACTGCTCGGGACAGCTACGAGCAGTACTTC.

This CDR3 reads CASSRTGGYEQYF. As DNA, the CDR3 is TGTGCCAGCAGCCGTACAGGGGGCTACGAGCAGTACTTC. The rearrangement uses TRBV7-9 and TRBJ2-7; the match to TRBD1 covers 8 bases. The germline gives CDR1 SEHNR, CDR2 FQNEAQ (reference sequence). With V trimmed by 5 bases and J by 3 bases, 3 bases remained unmatched. This CDR3 contains 13 residues.

The chain couples TRBV7-3 to TRBJ2-1; 7 bases are a match to TRBD2. CDR1 and CDR2 from the germline V gene are SGHTA and FQGTGA. J gave up 8 bases and V 4 bases, and 8 bases lay outside the gene matches. The CDR3 is 14 residues long. As DNA, the CDR3 is TGTGCCAGCAGCTCCCGGGGAGGGTCGGATGAGCAGTTCTTC. It yields the protein CASSSRGGSDEQFF.

V and J are TRBV28 and TRBJ1-4; TRBD1 matches at 10 bases. Trimming cost V 5 bases and J 6 bases; bases outside gene matches: 3. Germline loops: CDR1 MDHEN, CDR2 SYDVKM. The CDR3 sequence is 14 residues long. The CDR3 here is CASSGGQGHEKLFF. The CDR3 region has the DNA TGTGCCAGCAGTGGGGGACAGGGGCATGAAAAACTGTTTTTT.

As for this clone: Distinct nucleotide sequences in the sample also encode this CDR3. This sequence joins TRBV24-1 and TRBJ1-2; 9 positions match TRBD1. CDR3 size: 15 residues. Trimming removed 4 bases from V and 2 bases from J; junction bases left unmatched: 4. The V gene's germline CDR1 is KGHDR and CDR2 SFDVKD. As DNA, the CDR3 is TGTGCCACCAGTGACCCGGGACAGGGCAACTATGGCTACACCTTC. Amino acid sequence: CATSDPGQGNYGYTF.

This sequence joins TRBV7-2 and TRBJ2-7; 8 bases match TRBD2. CDR1 and CDR2 from the germline V gene are SGHTA and FQGNSA. The CDR3 contains 14 residues. V shed 6 bases and J 2 bases; nucleotides not matched to a gene: 6. CDR3 DNA sequence: TGTGCCAGCAGATCCCCGGGACTAGCCTACGAGCAGTACTTC. It encodes CASRSPGLAYEQYF.